These 20 T cell receptor beta chains were sequenced from one sample in a study of HIV-infected children after antiretroviral therapy interruption. RNA-based 3' RACE libraries used unique molecular identifiers. From the 3' RACE reads, TCRdb called clonotypes with MiXCR, one entry per CDR3 protein. Among roughly 15,000 distinct CDR3 sequences, 3.4% were seen once, and the ten largest hold around 34%. Sample treatment: PENTA 11 planned treatment interruption arm or continuous ART arm. The sample consisted of CD45RO+ CD8+ T cells from PBMCs, pooled from several time points, taken from a donor given antiretroviral therapy, either interrupted or continuous. The subset here: memory CD8+ CD45RO+ CD45RA- T cells. The origin of the receptors is a pool of human donors with HIV.

This clonotype showed up just a few times. The chain couples TRBV20-1 to TRBJ2-1; D ambiguous. Trimming pared 1 base from V and 3 bases from J, leaving 7 bases between. The CDR3 contains 13 residues. CDR1 and CDR2 from the germline V gene are DFQATT and SNEGSKA (reference sequence). Here the CDR3 DNA reads TGCAGTGCTAGAGTACCCATCTACAATGAGCAGTTCTTC. Translated, it gives CSARVPIYNEQFF.

This clonotype has a count of ten or more. This sequence joins TRBV12-3 or TRBV12-4 and TRBJ2-1; weak D call: TRBD2 (5 bases). Trimming took 2 bases from V and 8 from J, leaving 10 bases between them. The CDR3 is made up of 13 amino acids. The CDR3, as DNA: TGTGCCAGCAGTTTAACTAGGCTCGATGAGCAGTTCTTC. It translates to CASSLTRLDEQFF.

Sample share makes this clonotype medium-sized. The chain carries TRBV27 and TRBJ2-1; D might be TRBD2 (5 bases). The V and J ends lost 5 bases and 8 bases respectively, with 16 bases between them. CDR1 is MNHEY, CDR2 SMNVEV, per germline (reference sequence). CDR3 length equals 14 residues. The CDR3 region is CASSEEDHWDEQFF. The CDR3 DNA reads as TGTGCCAGCAGTGAGGAGGACCACTGGGATGAGCAGTTCTTC.

This clonotype was recorded at least ten times. The rearrangement joins TRBV7-7 to TRBJ2-1; D remains ambiguous. The CDR3 has 13 amino acids. The V gene's germline CDR1 is SSHAT and CDR2 FNYEAQ (reference sequence). The ends were cut back, 1 base at V and 8 bases at J, with 9 bases in the middle. CDR3 residues: CASSLGQRDEQFF. The CDR3 nucleotides read TGTGCCAGCAGCTTAGGCCAGCGCGATGAGCAGTTCTTC.

This clonotype is deemed medium-sized. The chain combines TRBV2 with TRBJ2-3; 14 nucleotides line up with TRBD2. The CDR3 covers 17 residues. The V and J ends lost 10 bases and 2 bases, in that order; junction bases with no gene match: 11. Germline V gene data show CDR1 as SNHLY and CDR2 as FYNNEI. The CDR3: CATGAGTSGGLTDTQYF. DNA of the CDR3: TGTGCCACCGGGGCCGGGACTAGCGGGGGCCTCACAGATACGCAGTATTTT.

This clonotype was recorded many times. The chain employs TRBV28 and TRBJ2-1; D possibly corresponds to TRBD1 (6 bases). V was trimmed by 5 bases and J by 2 bases, leaving 16 bases between them. CDR3 length: 16 amino acids. Germline V gene sequence: CDR1 MDHEN, CDR2 SYDVKM. CDR3 DNA sequence: TGTGCCAGCAGTCCAAAGAGGACAGTCGCCTACAATGAGCAGTTCTTC. This sequence encodes CASSPKRTVAYNEQFF.

V usage is TRBV6-1 and J usage is TRBJ2-2, with 9 bases identical to TRBD2. The V and J ends lost 2 bases and 1 base, in that order; junction bases with no gene match: 8. The CDR3 has 18 amino acids. From germline, CDR1 is MNHNS and CDR2 SASEGT. The CDR3 reads CASSESYAGGKNTGELFF. The CDR3 coding sequence is TGTGCCAGCAGTGAATCCTACGCGGGGGGGAAGAACACCGGGGAGCTGTTTTTT.

This chain connects TRBV19 to TRBJ2-3; either TRBD1 or TRBD2 may supply D (5 bases each). Germline-derived CDR1 and CDR2 are LNHDA and SQIVND (reference sequence). V shed 1 base and J shed 4 bases, with 21 bases lying between them. This CDR3 spans 18 amino acids. The CDR3 loop reads CASSIVGTGTRGPDTQYF. DNA of the CDR3: TGTGCCAGTAGTATAGTCGGAACCGGGACGCGCGGCCCAGATACGCAGTATTTT.

This clonotype was seen repeatedly, ten times or more. The chain is built from TRBV6-1 and TRBJ2-1; TRBD2 agrees at 9 bases. The CDR3 consists of 14 residues. The V and J ends lost 1 base and 9 bases, in that order; junction bases with no gene match: 4. CDR1 MNHNS and CDR2 SASEGT come from the germline V gene. CDR3 bases: TGTGCCAGCAGTGAAGGTAGCGGGAGTGGTGAGCAGTTCTTC. Amino acid sequence: CASSEGSGSGEQFF.

This clonotype was detected many times. The chain has TRBV6-6 and TRBJ2-1; the match to TRBD2 covers 7 bases. V shed 6 bases, J shed 5 bases, and the junction held 13 bases outside the gene matches. CDR3 size: 16 residues. The germline gives CDR1 MNHNY, CDR2 SVGAGI (reference sequence). The CDR3 nucleotides read TGTGCCAGCAGACAGAATAGCGGGCCCCGTAACAATGAGCAGTTCTTC. It codes for CASRQNSGPRNNEQFF.

In its sample, this clonotype was seen many times. The gene calls are TRBV20-1 and TRBJ2-3; D possibly uses TRBD1 or TRBD2 (7 bases each). The CDR3 spans 14 residues. V was clipped by 5 bases and J by 2 bases, with 14 bases between them. The V gene's germline CDR1 is DFQATT and CDR2 SNEGSKA (reference sequence). The CDR3 loop is CSAEAGQLTDTQYF. In DNA, the CDR3 is TGCAGTGCTGAAGCGGGACAGCTCACAGATACGCAGTATTTT.

The chain is built from TRBV29-1 and TRBJ2-1; TRBD1 might be the D (6 bases). Between the trimmed V and J ends, which lost 2 bases and 6 bases, there was a span of 11 bases. CDR1 is SQVTM and CDR2 is ANQGSEA in the germline V gene. This CDR3 is built from 13 residues. CDR3 amino acids: CSVETGWGNEQFF. CDR3 DNA: TGCAGCGTTGAAACAGGGTGGGGCAATGAGCAGTTCTTC.

This clonotype was recorded at least ten times. The chain couples TRBV20-1 to TRBJ1-2; D might be TRBD1 (6 bases). Per germline, CDR1 DFQATT and CDR2 SNEGSKA (reference sequence). The CDR3 loop spans 16 amino acids. V dropped 2 bases and J dropped 4 bases, with 20 bases sitting between them. CDR3 sequence reads: CSARSPGQGKIYGYTF. CDR3 bases: TGCAGTGCTAGATCTCCGGGACAAGGGAAGATCTATGGCTACACCTTC.

The chain combines TRBV20-1 with TRBJ2-4; D is unresolved. The CDR3 consists of 15 residues. Germline V CDR1 and CDR2: DFQATT, SNEGSKA (reference sequence). Trimming left V 2 bases short and J 0 bases short, with 11 bases between. The CDR3, as DNA: TGCAGTGCTAGAACGCGATTGGCAGCCAAAAACATTCAGTACTTC. Its translation: CSARTRLAAKNIQYF.

This clonotype is medium-sized by share. The V and J genes are TRBV9 and TRBJ2-1; D is perhaps TRBD2 (6 bases). Germline CDR1 and CDR2: SGDLS and YYNGEE. Trimming pared 0 bases from V and 8 bases from J, leaving 18 bases between. This CDR3 region has 16 residues. As DNA, the CDR3 is TGTGCCAGCAGCGTAGGAGGGCAGGGAGGATGGGATGAGCAGTTCTTC. Protein sequence: CASSVGGQGGWDEQFF.

This clonotype was picked up many times. The rearrangement joins TRBV6-1 to TRBJ2-7; 13 nucleotides align to TRBD2. V shed 10 bases and J 6 bases; nucleotides not matched to a gene: 9. The CDR3 runs 14 residues. Germline V gives CDR1 MNHNS, CDR2 SASEGT. The CDR3 region has the DNA TGTGCCACCGGACTAGCGGGAGAGGTCGGCGAGCAGTACTTC. This encodes CATGLAGEVGEQYF.

This clonotype was picked up many times. The rearrangement uses TRBV5-4 and TRBJ1-2; 9 bases are a match to TRBD1. Per germline, CDR1 SGHNT and CDR2 YYREEE (reference sequence). The CDR3 is 17 amino acids. J was trimmed by 4 bases and V by 4 bases; bases with no gene match: 14. CDR3 bases: TGTGCCAGCAGCCAGCTACCCGGGACAGGGCGGGGCTATGGCTACACCTTC. It specifies CASSQLPGTGRGYGYTF.

This clonotype qualifies as medium-sized. This chain uses TRBV30 with TRBJ2-1; no clear D. The CDR3 runs 14 residues. Germline-derived CDR1 and CDR2 are GTSNPN and SVGIG (reference sequence). Trimming took off 4 bases at V and 4 bases at J, with 14 bases between the two ends. CDR3 sequence (DNA): TGTGCCTGGAAGGCCCCTCCCACGTACAATGAGCAGTTCTTC. Translated, it gives CAWKAPPTYNEQFF.

This clonotype was recorded at least ten times. This chain joins TRBV27 and TRBJ1-1; unclear D gene. Germline CDR1 MNHEY, CDR2 SMNVEV (reference sequence). The CDR3 totals 13 residues. With 0 bases removed from V and 5 bases from J, the gap between germline ends came to 7 bases. The DNA of the CDR3 is TGTGCCAGCAGTTTATCGGTGAGGACTGAAGCTTTCTTT. Its translation is CASSLSVRTEAFF.

This clonotype has a count of ten or more. The gene calls are TRBV7-9 and TRBJ1-5; TRBD1 matches 8 bases. CDR3 length: 15 residues. The V gene end was trimmed by 5 bases and the J gene end by 6 bases; junction bases not matched to a gene: 9. CDR1 and CDR2 from the germline V gene are SEHNR and FQNEAQ (reference sequence). CDR3 amino acids: CASSGGTGVSQPQHF. The CDR3 nucleotides are TGTGCCAGCAGCGGAGGGACAGGCGTCAGTCAGCCCCAGCATTTT.